One sample yielded the 22 T cell receptor beta chains listed below, sequenced in a study of response to subunit inactivated influenza vaccine. TCRdb used MiXCR to reprocess the RT-PCR reads, holding one entry per CDR3 protein. Of roughly 570,000 distinct CDR3 sequences listed, around 15% are singletons. The sequencing here drew on PBMCs from blood, taken 11 to 12 days after vaccination. These receptors were obtained from a man aged 45 to 65 who received an inactivated influenza vaccine.

This clonotype was counted only a few times. The chain uses TRBV20-1 and TRBJ2-3; 7 nucleotides match TRBD2. Per germline, CDR1 DFQATT and CDR2 SNEGSKA (reference sequence). After removal of 0 bases from V and 5 bases from J, the junction contained 5 bases not matched to a gene. The CDR3 runs to 14 residues. The CDR3 nucleotides read TGCAGTGCTAGAGATATTCTAGCGGAAGATACGCAGTATTTT. Protein: CSARDILAEDTQYF.

This clonotype appeared a few times. The V call is TRBV29-1, the J call TRBJ2-7; 9 bases match TRBD2. The CDR3 sequence is 13 residues long. CDR1 and CDR2 (germline): SQVTM, ANQGSEA. The ends lost 6 bases at V and 4 bases at J; junction bases unmatched: 7. The CDR3 coding sequence is TGCAGCGTCACTACAAGCGGGAGGTACGAGCAGTACTTC. Protein: CSVTTSGRYEQYF.

V and J are TRBV11-1 and TRBJ1-1, with D uncertain. Deletions cut 3 bases from V and 3 bases from J, with 14 bases between. Germline CDR1 SGHAT, CDR2 FQDESV (reference sequence). CDR3 length equals 15 residues. CDR3 protein: CASSFDHRRDTEAFF. CDR3 bases: TGTGCCAGCAGCTTTGACCACCGAAGGGACACTGAAGCTTTCTTT.

This clonotype was found many times. The J gene is TRBJ1-2, the V gene TRBV14; the D gene is possibly TRBD1 (6 bases). Germline values: CDR1 SGHDN, CDR2 FVKESK. This CDR3 has 14 amino acids. Between the trimmed V and J ends, which lost 4 bases and 7 bases, there was a span of 16 bases. The CDR3 region is CASSPLGGGGGYTF. For the CDR3, the DNA is TGTGCCAGCAGCCCCCTCGGGGGGGGCGGTGGCTACACCTTC.

This clonotype has a handful of counts. The rearrangement joins TRBV18 to TRBJ2-6, with a weak D call TRBD2 (6 bases). V lost 5 bases to trimming and J lost 0 bases, with 14 bases between them. This CDR3 has 17 residues. In germline, CDR1 is KGHSH, CDR2 LQKENI. CDR3 nucleotide sequence: TGTGCCAGCTCAGGGGGGACGGCCGACTCTGGGGCCAACGTCCTGACTTTC. Its protein is CASSGGTADSGANVLTF.

The chain joins TRBV5-1 to TRBJ2-7; 8 positions match TRBD1. The CDR3 consists of 15 residues. Losses at the gene ends were 4 bases for V and 5 bases for J; bases not matched to a gene: 11. Germline V gene sequence: CDR1 SGHRS, CDR2 YFSETQ. CDR3 protein: CASSLGTGLGDEQYF. The CDR3 nucleotides are TGCGCCAGCAGCCTGGGGACAGGCCTTGGTGACGAGCAGTACTTC. Drawing the rest from reference TRBV5-1 and TRBJ2-7, the complete variable domain is KAGVTQTPRYLIKTRGQQVTLSCSPISGHRSVSWYQQTPGQGLQFLFEYFSETQRNKGNFPGRFSGRQFSNSRSEMNVSTLELGDSALYLCASSLGTGLGDEQYFGPGTRLTVT.

This clonotype was counted many times. V is TRBV12-3 or TRBV12-4 and J is TRBJ2-1; TRBD1 might be the D (5 bases). Trimming shortened V by 3 bases and J by 4 bases, and 10 bases separated the two germline ends. The CDR3 spans 14 residues. As DNA, the CDR3 is TGTGCCAGCAGTTTTAGGGGCCTTTACAATGAGCAGTTCTTC. Translated: CASSFRGLYNEQFF.

In its sample, this clonotype was seen once. This sequence joins TRBV27 and TRBJ2-3, with a weak D call TRBD2 (5 bases). The CDR3 length is 17 residues. The V end lost 5 bases, the J end lost 0 bases, and 18 bases lay between the germline ends. Germline V gene sequence: CDR1 MNHEY, CDR2 SMNVEV (reference sequence). Here the CDR3 reads CASSNRLTGTSTDTQYF. DNA for the CDR3: TGTGCCAGCAGTAATAGACTAACTGGAACTAGCACAGATACGCAGTATTTT.

This chain joins TRBV7-9 and TRBJ2-2; D may be TRBD2 (5 bases). CDR1 SEHNR and CDR2 FQNEAQ come from the germline V gene (reference sequence). CDR3 size: 15 residues. The V and J ends lost 2 bases and 1 base respectively, with 8 bases between them. This CDR3 reads CASSLLGLNTGELFF. As DNA, the CDR3 is TGTGCCAGCAGCTTACTAGGACTGAACACCGGGGAGCTGTTTTTT.

The chain has TRBV12-3 or TRBV12-4 and TRBJ2-7, with D perhaps TRBD1 or TRBD2 (5 bases each). V shed 2 bases and J shed 4 bases, with 36 bases lying between them. This CDR3 region has 22 residues. In DNA form, the CDR3 reads TGTGCCAGCAGTTTAATCTCGGGTGTAGTCCAGAAGGGACGTAAACGGATATACGAGCAGTACTTC. Translated: CASSLISGVVQKGRKRIYEQYF.

This clonotype was recorded a few times. The rearrangement uses TRBV5-1 and TRBJ2-7; a possible D gene is TRBD2 (6 bases). In germline, CDR1 is SGHRS, CDR2 YFSETQ. Trimming left V 3 bases short and J 3 bases short, with 25 bases between. The length of the CDR3 is 18 residues. The CDR3 DNA sequence: TGCGCCAGCAGCTCCATCCCCCCCAAGCGGACTACGCACTACGAGCAGTACTTC. The encoded protein is CASSSIPPKRTTHYEQYF.

The table lists this clonotype with a few counts. The chain carries TRBV4-2 and TRBJ1-1; D not resolved. The length of the CDR3 is 15 residues. Germline-derived CDR1 and CDR2 are LGHNA and YNFKEQ. Trimming stripped 4 bases from V and 7 bases from J, with 19 bases between. Here the CDR3 reads CASSRPSRAENEAFF. The CDR3 region has the DNA TGTGCCAGCAGCCGCCCGTCACGGGCGGAGAATGAAGCTTTCTTT.

This clonotype has a handful of counts. The gene calls are TRBV7-6 and TRBJ2-2; 10 bases are shared with TRBD1. J was trimmed by 0 bases and V by 5 bases; bases with no gene match: 9. This CDR3 contains 18 residues. Germline CDR1 and CDR2: SGHVS and FNYEAQ. The CDR3 protein is CASSPYGTGAANTGELFF. DNA of the CDR3: TGTGCCAGCAGCCCTTATGGGACAGGGGCAGCGAACACCGGGGAGCTGTTTTTT.

This clonotype was recorded a few times. The V call is TRBV11-2, the J call TRBJ2-1, with TRBD2 as a possible D gene (5 bases). V gave up 6 bases and J gave up 0 bases, with 18 bases separating them. The CDR3 consists of 17 residues. Germline assignment: CDR1 SGHAT and CDR2 FQNNGV. The CDR3 region has the DNA TGTGCCAGCAGTCCCCGGGGTCAGCGTCTCTCCTACAATGAGCAGTTCTTC. It codes for CASSPRGQRLSYNEQFF.

The genes are TRBV5-1 and TRBJ2-3; a possible D gene is TRBD2 (6 bases). V lost 0 bases and J lost 4, with 12 bases in between. There are 15 residues in the CDR3. Germline V gene sequence: CDR1 SGHRS, CDR2 YFSETQ. CDR3 nucleotides: TGCGCCAGCAGCTTGGGGGGACCTAGCGCAGATACGCAGTATTTT. Protein: CASSLGGPSADTQYF.

This clonotype turned up a few times. The chain is built from TRBV4-1 and TRBJ2-1, with TRBD2 matching over 9 bases. The CDR3 extends over 14 amino acids. CDR1 is MGHRA, CDR2 YSYEKL, per germline. V trimming: 4 bases; J trimming: 9 bases; junction bases outside the gene matches: 7. CDR3: CASSPKRGVGEQFF. CDR3 bases: TGCGCCAGCAGCCCCAAGCGGGGGGTAGGTGAGCAGTTCTTC.

The rearrangement links TRBV4-1 to TRBJ2-5, with unresolved D. The CDR3 contains 15 residues. Germline CDR1 reads MGHRA; CDR2 reads YSYEKL. Deletions cut 0 bases from V and 5 bases from J, with 13 bases between. DNA of the CDR3: TGCGCCAGCAGCCAAGACTCGGCGGTCCTTGAGACCCAGTACTTC. Protein sequence: CASSQDSAVLETQYF.

The rearrangement links TRBV20-1 to TRBJ2-3; D is unresolved. V shed 0 bases and J shed 6 bases, with 16 bases lying between them. Germline lookup yields CDR1 DFQATT and CDR2 SNEGSKA (reference sequence). This CDR3 contains 15 residues. CDR3 sequence (DNA): TGCAGTGCTAGAGATCCTCGGGTGCAGATTGATACGCAGTATTTT. Translation: CSARDPRVQIDTQYF.

This clonotype showed up just a few times. The rearrangement uses TRBV9 and TRBJ2-3, with D unresolved. V was clipped by 0 bases and J by 0 bases, with 11 bases between them. Germline assignment: CDR1 SGDLS and CDR2 YYNGEE. This CDR3 has 16 residues. The CDR3 sequence: CASSVEVTPSTDTQYF. CDR3 bases: TGTGCCAGCAGCGTAGAGGTGACTCCTAGCACAGATACGCAGTATTTT.

This clonotype was observed a few times. V and J are TRBV3-1 and TRBJ2-5; 12 nucleotides agree with TRBD2. The germline V gene has CDR1 LGHDT and CDR2 YNNKEL (reference sequence). V lost 4 bases to trimming and J lost 7 bases; unmatched junction nucleotides: 7. This CDR3 comprises 15 residues. The CDR3 loop is CASSLGLAGTMTQYF. The DNA for the CDR3 is TGTGCCAGCAGCCTGGGACTAGCGGGTACTATGACCCAGTACTTC.

This clonotype was detected many times. This chain uses TRBV27 with TRBJ1-4; tentative D call: TRBD1 (5 bases). In germline, CDR1 is MNHEY, CDR2 SMNVEV (reference sequence). The CDR3 contains 14 residues. The V end lost 5 bases, the J end lost 7 bases, and 14 bases lay between the germline ends. Here the CDR3 DNA reads TGTGCCAGCAGTCTCGGGACCCAAGGTGAAAAACTGTTTTTT. This sequence encodes CASSLGTQGEKLFF. Looking up the rest from reference TRBV27 and TRBJ1-4 gives the full variable domain: EAQVTQNPRYLITVTGKKLTVTCSQNMNHEYMSWYRQDPGLGLRQIYYSMNVEVTDKGDVPEGYKVSRKEKRNFPLILESPSPNQTSLYFCASSLGTQGEKLFFGSGTQLSVL.

Note on this clonotype: A much larger clone differs by one base, so this may be a read error. The V call is TRBV12-3 or TRBV12-4, the J call TRBJ1-2; D unclear. V dropped 5 bases and J dropped 0 bases, with 16 bases sitting between them. CDR3 length equals 16 residues. CDR3 region: CASSPRCVRANYGYTF. The CDR3 DNA reads TGTGCCAGCAGTCCCCGTTGCGTCCGCGCTAACTATGGCTACACCTTC.